A single sample is the source of the 30 T cell receptor beta chains below, sequenced in a study of shared clonotypes between healthy human individuals. Sequenced by immunoSEQ multiplex PCR; TCRdb stores in-frame clones only, minus some. The data show hundreds of thousands of clones, around 80% seen once. The specimen sequenced was PBMCs. Receptors originate from a woman aged 40-49 years in good health. Some clones in this sample may be carry-over from other donors' samples.

The genes are TRBV9 and TRBJ2-5, with D hard to call. V lost 0 bases to trimming and J lost 6 bases, with 12 bases between them. Germline lookup yields CDR1 SGDLS and CDR2 YYNGEE. CDR3 size: 14 residues. The CDR3 DNA follows: TGTGCCAGCAGCGTAGGCTTGGGCGAGCAGACCCAGTACTTC. Its protein product is CASSVGLGEQTQYF.

This chain uses TRBV10-3 with TRBJ2-1; 10 positions match TRBD2. Unmatched junction bases numbered 7, after V lost 6 bases and J lost 2 bases. This CDR3 has 16 amino acids. The germline CDR1 and CDR2 sequences are ENHRY and SYGVKD. CDR3 loop: CAISRGSGRTYNEQFF. DNA of the CDR3: TGTGCCATCAGCAGAGGTAGCGGGAGGACCTACAATGAGCAGTTCTTC.

This clone was picked up a small number of times. The V and J genes are TRBV15 and TRBJ2-7; 7 bases are a match to TRBD2. The CDR3 contains 17 residues. In germline, CDR1 is LNHNV, CDR2 YYDKDF (reference sequence). Losses at the gene ends were 0 bases for V and 0 bases for J; bases not matched to a gene: 8. Here the CDR3 reads CATSRDLGGSGSYEQYF. CDR3 nucleotides: TGTGCCACCAGCAGAGATCTAGGCGGGAGTGGCTCCTACGAGCAGTACTTC.

The chain uses TRBV10-2 and TRBJ1-1, with TRBD1 as a possible D gene (6 bases). CDR3 length: 13 amino acids. Looked up from germline, CDR1 is WSHSY and CDR2 is SAAADI. Between the trimmed V and J ends, which lost 6 bases and 3 bases, there was a span of 11 bases. Here the CDR3 reads CASRGRGDTEAFF. CDR3 sequence (DNA): TGCGCCAGCAGGGGGAGGGGGGACACTGAAGCTTTCTTT.

The chain has TRBV28 and TRBJ2-3; TRBD2 matches 11 bases. J gave up 2 bases and V 5 bases, and 6 bases lay outside the gene matches. This CDR3 has 16 residues. Per the germline V gene, CDR1 is MDHEN and CDR2 is SYDVKM. CDR3 in DNA: TGTGCCAGCAGTCTCCAGACTAGCGGGACCACAGATACGCAGTATTTT. As protein: CASSLQTSGTTDTQYF. Combining the CDR3 with reference TRBV28 and TRBJ2-3 gives the whole variable domain DVKVTQSSRYLVKRTGEKVFLECVQDMDHENMFWYRQDPGLGLRLIYFSYDVKMKEKGDIPEGYSVSREKKERFSLILESASTNQTSMYLCASSLQTSGTTDTQYFGPGTRLTVL.

This chain connects TRBV18 to TRBJ1-1; D not certain. V was pared by 6 bases and J by 3 bases, with 11 bases between. Germline V gives CDR1 KGHSH, CDR2 LQKENI. The CDR3 is 13 residues long. CDR3 nucleotides: TGTGCCAGCTCTGATAATTGGGACACTGAAGCTTTCTTT. As protein: CASSDNWDTEAFF.

The rearrangement links TRBV7-9 to TRBJ2-7; D gene uncertain. CDR3 size: 11 residues. Germline V gene data show CDR1 as SEHNR and CDR2 as FQNEAQ (reference sequence). V lost 6 bases and J 6 bases, leaving 9 bases between the germline ends. CDR3 sequence: CASSTIAEQYF. The CDR3, as DNA: TGTGCCAGCAGTACCATTGCCGAGCAGTACTTC.

The CDR3 loop reads CASSKRGTSELFF. CDR3 coding DNA: TGTGCCAGCAGCAAACGAGGTACGAGTGAGCTGTTTTTT. The chain couples TRBV21-1 to TRBJ2-2; TRBD2 reflects the table's D call only, with no check against the DNA. TRBV21-1 is designated a pseudogene. The CDR3 is 13 residues long.

This clone was counted a few times. The chain combines TRBV4-1 with TRBJ2-4; TRBD2 aligns across 8 bases. The CDR3 is 20 amino acids. Germline assignment: CDR1 MGHRA and CDR2 YSYEKL. Trimming at V came to 2 bases and at J to 3 bases, leaving 18 bases not matched to a gene. Here the CDR3 reads CASSQLPSLPGREGKNIQYF. The CDR3 bases are TGCGCCAGCAGCCAACTCCCCTCCCTCCCGGGTCGGGAGGGCAAAAACATTCAGTACTTC.

The rearrangement links TRBV27 to TRBJ2-2; TRBD2 is a possible D gene (6 bases). Germline CDR1 MNHEY, CDR2 SMNVEV (reference sequence). V lost 1 base and J lost 1, with 10 bases in between. There are 16 residues in the CDR3. The CDR3 is CASSLFSGGNTGELFF. DNA of the CDR3: TGTGCCAGCAGTTTATTTTCCGGGGGGAACACCGGGGAGCTGTTTTTT.

The chain combines TRBV9 with TRBJ2-1; D might be TRBD2 (6 bases). The V end was cut by 3 bases, the J end by 4 bases, with 8 bases between. CDR3 length: 13 amino acids. Germline lookup yields CDR1 SGDLS and CDR2 YYNGEE. CDR3 protein: CASSASGYNEQFF. CDR3 nucleotide sequence: TGTGCCAGCAGCGCCAGCGGGTACAATGAGCAGTTCTTC.

The rearrangement joins TRBV7-7 to TRBJ2-3; D gene ambiguous. The V gene's germline CDR1 is SSHAT and CDR2 FNYEAQ (reference sequence). The CDR3 is 13 amino acids. The V gene lost 5 bases and the J gene lost 0 bases, with 6 bases spanning the gap. The CDR3 reads CASSKESTDTQYF. As DNA, the CDR3 is TGTGCCAGCAGCAAGGAAAGCACAGATACGCAGTATTTT.

The count of this clone is one. V and J are TRBV5-1 and TRBJ2-3, with 15 bases matching TRBD2. Germline V gene lookup returns CDR1 SGHRS and CDR2 YFSETQ. CDR3 length: 17 amino acids. The junction had 4 bases not matched to a gene; V was cut back by 0 bases and J by 5 bases. As DNA, the CDR3 is TGCGCCAGCAGCTTGGGGACTAGCGGGAGGGTGGAAGATACGCAGTATTTT. Its protein is CASSLGTSGRVEDTQYF.

The chain combines TRBV9 with TRBJ2-1; maybe TRBD2 (6 bases). The V end lost 0 bases, the J end lost 9 bases, and 31 bases lay between the germline ends. Germline loops: CDR1 SGDLS, CDR2 YYNGEE. This CDR3 is built from 20 residues. The CDR3 region has the DNA TGTGCCAGCAGCGTAGGGCGTACACTCCCTCCGGGCGGGATAATGAGTGAGCAGTTCTTC. This translates into CASSVGRTLPPGGIMSEQFF.

The DNA of the CDR3 is TGCGCCAGCAGCCCAAGGACAGGCGAGGGTAGCTATGGCTACACCTTC. Amino acid sequence: CASSPRTGEGSYGYTF. The chain combines TRBV5-1 with TRBJ1-2; 7 bases agree with TRBD1. Germline CDR1 SGHRS, CDR2 YFSETQ. With 4 bases clipped from V and 4 bases from J, the junction kept 13 bases outside the gene matches. CDR3 length: 16 amino acids.

This chain links TRBV11-2 with TRBJ2-5, with D perhaps TRBD2 (5 bases). The germline V gene has CDR1 SGHAT and CDR2 FQNNGV. The V gene lost 5 bases and the J gene lost 5 bases, with 21 bases spanning the gap. This CDR3 contains 16 residues. CDR3 protein: CASSPLESGRRETQYF. For the CDR3, the DNA is TGTGCCAGCAGCCCCCTGGAATCGGGAAGGAGGGAGACCCAGTACTTC.

V and J are TRBV7-6 and TRBJ2-1; 10 nucleotides align to TRBD2. The CDR3 sequence is 15 residues long. The germline V gene encodes CDR1 SGHVS and CDR2 FNYEAQ. Germline trimming cut 5 bases from V and 7 bases from J; bases unmatched to any gene: 8. This chain's CDR3 is CASSPEAGGYNEQFF. CDR3 nucleotides: TGTGCCAGCAGCCCCGAAGCGGGAGGGTATAATGAGCAGTTCTTC.

Comments on this clone: A read error may produce the germline difference seen at one junction end. Other nucleotide sequences from this sample produce the same CDR3. The chain links TRBV4-1 to TRBJ1-1; tentative D call: TRBD1 (5 bases). This CDR3 has 15 residues. Germline CDR1 MGHRA, CDR2 YSYEKL. CDR3 DNA sequence: TGCGCAAGCAGCCAAGGGGCACTGCGAAGAACTGAAGCTTTCTTT. Amino acids: CASSQGALRRTEAFF.

CDR3 sequence (DNA): TGTGCCAGCAGTTTCAACCCTGGGAGGACTGAAGCTTTCTTT. Translating gives CASSFNPGRTEAFF. The chain has TRBV27 and TRBJ1-1; D unresolved. There are 14 residues in the CDR3. The V gene's germline CDR1 is MNHEY and CDR2 SMNVEV (reference sequence). V gave up 3 bases and J gave up 5 bases, with 13 bases separating them.

The J gene is TRBJ2-7, the V gene TRBV14, with 13 bases matching TRBD2. J lost 5 bases, V lost 4 bases, and 8 bases had no gene match. Germline loops: CDR1 SGHDN, CDR2 FVKESK. The CDR3 has 16 amino acids. The CDR3 loop is CASSPLTGLAGDEQYF. As DNA, the CDR3 is TGTGCCAGCAGCCCCCTAACCGGACTAGCGGGAGACGAGCAGTACTTC.

This clone showed up just a few times. Distinct nucleotide sequences in the sample also encode this CDR3. The V call is TRBV14, the J call TRBJ1-3, with D possibly TRBD1 on 5 matching bases. Between the trimmed V and J ends, which lost 0 bases and 1 base, there was a span of 13 bases. Germline CDR1 reads SGHDN; CDR2 reads FVKESK. The CDR3 is 17 amino acids. The CDR3 DNA reads as TGTGCCAGCAGCCAAGATCTCCCCAGGGCTTCTGGAAACACCATATATTTT. Residues: CASSQDLPRASGNTIYF.

The rearrangement joins TRBV5-4 to TRBJ2-4; TRBD1 matches 9 bases. Germline trimming cut 0 bases from V and 3 bases from J; bases unmatched to any gene: 1. Germline V gives CDR1 SGHNT, CDR2 YYREEE (reference sequence). The CDR3 loop spans 15 amino acids. For the CDR3, the DNA is TGTGCCAGCAGCTTGGGGGGACAGGGCAAAAACATTCAGTACTTC. Translated: CASSLGGQGKNIQYF.

This chain uses TRBV28 with TRBJ2-7, with D maybe TRBD1 (6 bases). The germline gives CDR1 MDHEN, CDR2 SYDVKM. Trimming took off 5 bases at V and 2 bases at J, with 19 bases between the two ends. The CDR3 spans 16 residues. The CDR3 DNA is TGTGCCAGCAGTGGTACACAGGGAACCCTTCCCTACGAGCAGTACTTC. Its translation is CASSGTQGTLPYEQYF.

This clone appeared a single time. This likely traces to a read error, being one base from a far larger clone. The CDR3 DNA is TGTGCCAGCAGCTTATGGCAGGGCCGTGGCTACACCTTC. Protein: CASSLWQGRGYTF. The V gene is TRBV7-2, the J gene TRBJ1-2; tentative D call: TRBD1 (5 bases). The CDR3 is made up of 13 amino acids. Germline V gene lookup returns CDR1 SGHTA and CDR2 FQGNSA. V was clipped by 2 bases and J by 7 bases, with 11 bases between them.

The CDR3 region has the DNA TGCGCCAGCAGCCCTGAATACTCGTTTTCCGGCTACACCTTC. Its translation is CASSPEYSFSGYTF. V and J are TRBV5-1 and TRBJ1-2, with D unresolved. The germline V gene encodes CDR1 SGHRS and CDR2 YFSETQ. Between the trimmed V and J ends, which lost 4 bases and 8 bases, there was a span of 18 bases. CDR3 length: 14 residues.

V is TRBV11-2 and J is TRBJ2-5; D perhaps matches TRBD1 (6 bases). The CDR3 covers 14 residues. Trimming left V 2 bases short and J 1 base short, with 8 bases between. Germline V lookup: CDR1 SGHAT, CDR2 FQNNGV. The CDR3 sequence is CASSLLGAQETQYF. In DNA, the CDR3 is TGTGCCAGCAGCTTATTGGGGGCCCAAGAGACCCAGTACTTC.

This clone was counted many times. V is TRBV28 and J is TRBJ2-5; TRBD1 matches 7 bases. V lost 4 bases and J lost 4; bases outside the gene matches: 6. CDR1 is MDHEN, CDR2 SYDVKM, per germline. The CDR3 loop spans 14 amino acids. The CDR3 DNA reads as TGTGCCAGCAGTTCTAGACAGGGCGGAGAGACCCAGTACTTC. This encodes CASSSRQGGETQYF.

The CDR3, as DNA: TGTGCCAGCAGCTTGCGTCTGAACACTGAAGCTTTCTTT. Its protein product is CASSLRLNTEAFF. The chain uses TRBV5-4 and TRBJ1-1; no clear D. Germline CDR1 and CDR2: SGHNT and YYREEE (reference sequence). The V end was cut by 1 base, the J end by 0 bases, with 4 bases between. This CDR3 region has 13 residues.

A few counts support this clone. The chain is built from TRBV7-9 and TRBJ2-1; 8 bases align to TRBD2. Germline V gene sequence: CDR1 SEHNR, CDR2 FQNEAQ (reference sequence). The CDR3 is 14 residues long. With V trimmed by 3 bases and J by 7 bases, 5 bases remained unmatched. CDR3 sequence (DNA): TGTGCCAGCAGCTTCGAGCGGGAGTGGAATGAGCAGTTCTTC. It translates to CASSFEREWNEQFF.

This chain connects TRBV28 to TRBJ1-2; no clear D gene. The V and J ends lost 3 bases and 4 bases respectively, with 6 bases between them. Germline values: CDR1 MDHEN, CDR2 SYDVKM. CDR3 size: 12 residues. Here the CDR3 reads CASSFARYGYTF. The CDR3 DNA is TGTGCCAGCAGTTTCGCACGCTATGGCTACACCTTC.